This T cell receptor beta chain originates from a study of blood T cell repertoires in COVID-19. Across the study: The study drew acute and convalescent COVID-19 samples from the United States, Italy and Spain. PBMCs, B-cell-depleted T cells, or T cells provided the cDNA or gDNA that made up the material.

The CDR3 is 13 residues long. Trimming removed 6 bases at V and 2 bases at J, with 10 bases between. In the source study's methods: Estimation of nucleated cell counts relied on the amplification of reference gene primers. The protocol was immunoSEQ multiplex PCR, while the TCRdb copy is restricted to in-frame clones and leaves out a portion. V and J calls and clone size follow that table, whereas D and trimming were derived from the DNA. The table lists about 130,000 clones, more than 70% of them singletons. The receptor comes from a human donor in a cohort sampled during active COVID-19. This chain links TRBV12-3 or TRBV12-4 with TRBJ2-5, with D possibly matching TRBD1 (6 bases). Input material: peripheral blood. The CDR3 loop reads CASRQGPQETQYF. DNA of the CDR3: TGTGCCAGCAGGCAGGGGCCACAAGAGACCCAGTACTTC.